Below, one T cell receptor (beta chain) is given with its context. Its antigen is unidentified. This sample is drawn from a study of cytomegalovirus exposure and HLA in healthy donors. Study results and caveats: The finding came from a later analysis; first-cohort TCR clusters tended to co-occur in the roughly 120 validation repertoires.

The repertoire was sequenced with immunoSEQ multiplex PCR; TCRdb's copy has only in-frame clones and lacks some. Of under 200,000 clones detected, about 96% appear once; the ten largest clones hold roughly 1%. The roughly 120-subject validation cohort, separate from the roughly 670-subject first cohort, included the donors. This CDR3 region has 15 residues. Germline V gives CDR1 SGHNT, CDR2 YENEEA. The V and J ends lost 5 bases and 2 bases, in that order; junction bases with no gene match: 5. The sequence was collected from a woman in her late teens or twenties in good health and CMV-seronegative. Sequenced: PBMCs. This chain joins TRBV11-3 and TRBJ2-1, with 8 bases identical to TRBD2. The CDR3 DNA reads as TGTGCCAGCAGCGGGGGCGGGGGGCCCTACAATGAGCAGTTCTTC. It encodes CASSGGGGPYNEQFF.